The T cell receptor beta chain under discussion was sequenced for a study of cytomegalovirus exposure and HLA in healthy donors. Study-wide points: For TCR beta chains, V- and J-gene trimming was later linked to a missense DCLRE1C variant. In most subjects, TCR beta sequences reportedly gave accurate predictions of HLA-A and HLA-B alleles. A later analysis by the authors found several of the most significant clusters apparently linked to common viral pathogens.

PCR was performed using 60 Vbeta and 13 Jbeta primers. Original handling: A later analysis tallied approximately 80 million unique TCR beta chains, about 11 million of them shared. Sequenced by immunoSEQ multiplex PCR; TCRdb stores in-frame clones only, minus some. Clone size and V and J calls were adopted from that table, with D and trimming inferred from the DNA. Of around 150,000 clones listed, 82% are singletons. CDR3 length: 16 residues. The germline V gene encodes CDR1 SSHAT and CDR2 FNYEAQ (reference sequence). Note on this clone: Its antigen is unknown. Germline and junction disagree at one end, which may indicate a read error.

The receptor's source is a man in his fifties or sixties in good health and CMV-seropositive. This rearrangement joins TRBV7-7 to TRBJ2-3, with 9 bases matching TRBD2. The sample consisted of PBMCs. DNA of the CDR3: TGTGCTAGCAGCCCCGGTGGCGGGAGGGCCGCAGATACGCAGTATTTT. Protein sequence: CASSPGGGRAADTQYF.